This T cell receptor beta chain was recorded in a study of blood T cell repertoires in COVID-19. Clones were sequenced by immunoSEQ multiplex PCR, and TCRdb holds only the in-frame ones, with some missing. The sample shows fewer than 120,000 clones, 76% of them seen only once. CDR1 is SGHRS, CDR2 YFSETQ, per germline. The ends were cut back, 0 bases at V and 6 bases at J, with 16 bases in the middle. The CDR3 consists of 15 residues. The V gene is TRBV5-1, the J gene TRBJ2-7; the D gene is possibly TRBD1 (5 bases). This TCR was recovered from a woman of 80 years or more with acute or convalescent COVID-19. The material sequenced was peripheral blood. CDR3 protein: CASSLVGETGSEQYF. The CDR3 DNA sequence: TGCGCCAGCAGCTTGGTAGGGGAAACAGGATCCGAGCAGTACTTC.